This TCR beta chain was identified during a study of cytomegalovirus exposure and HLA in healthy donors. Overall study: The Caucasian-associated ancestry cluster contained about four fifths of the roughly 370 genotyped donors.

Germline CDR1 SGHNT, CDR2 YYREEE (reference sequence). This CDR3 contains 14 residues. The V and J ends lost 4 bases and 3 bases respectively, with 13 bases between them. The PCR contained 60 Vbeta and 13 Jbeta primers. In the authors' methods: About 12 million of 75 million to 85 million unique TCR beta chains were shared, per a later count. Clones were read by immunoSEQ multiplex PCR, and TCRdb kept only the in-frame ones, dropping some. V and J calls plus clone size are reproduced from that table; the DNA served to infer D and trimming. The sample consists of approximately 200,000 clones, 70% to 90% of them appearing once. Points from the study as a whole: Sequencing likely caused a cluster of highly shared sequence variants. TCR beta sequences numbering around 15,000 were associated with HLA alleles at 0.05 false discovery rate in a later analysis.

As for this clone: Its antigen remains unidentified.

The chain employs TRBV5-4 and TRBJ1-2; TRBD1 might be the D (6 bases). This TCR was recovered from a human donor in good health. Source material: PBMCs. The CDR3 region is CASSLTGQYYGYTF. The CDR3 nucleotides are TGTGCCAGCAGCCTAACCGGACAGTACTATGGCTACACCTTC.